This TCR beta chain derives from a study of PD-1 blockade in classical Hodgkin lymphoma. Whole-study findings and limits: Before treatment, TCR diversity in newly diagnosed patients was reportedly lower than in healthy donors. The causes of the repertoire differences, possibly disease activity or prior therapy, remain undefined. In CD4+ cells, TCR diversity went up significantly by C4D1, but in CD8+ cells it did not. Diversity similar to that of newly diagnosed patients was seen at baseline in complete responders.

Brentuximab vedotin exposure varied among the patients, all of whom had relapsed after autologous stem cell transplantation. Method: immunoSEQ multiplex PCR; TCRdb's copy keeps in-frame clones and lacks some. The sample lists almost 85,000 clones, 89% occurring once. V was cut by 6 bases and J by 4 bases, with 15 bases left in between. Germline V gene data show CDR1 as MNHEY and CDR2 as SVGAGI. The CDR3 has 14 amino acids. To note about this clone: The antigen remains undetermined.

J is TRBJ1-1 and V is TRBV6-5, with D perhaps TRBD1 (6 bases). Here the sequenced sample was peripheral blood mononuclear cells (PBMCs), taken at baseline. The receptor's source is a human donor with classical Hodgkin lymphoma. As DNA, the CDR3 is TGTGCCAGCAGACACAGGGAGCGGGTCACTGAAGCTTTCTTT. It yields the protein CASRHRERVTEAFF.